Below, one TCR beta chain is given with its context. Its matching antigen is unknown. The treatment: around 19 received Ad26.COV2.S at low or high dose, single or two shots; about 5 received placebo; per-sample allocation not given. Day 63 after the first injection of vaccine or placebo was the sampling time. The data are from a study of Ad26.COV2.S vaccination and SARS-CoV-2 variants. In the study overall: Doses of Ad26.COV2.S were injected into muscle once or twice, 56 days apart. Points from the study as a whole: Among vaccine recipients, spike-specific TCR breadth exceeded that of placebo recipients.

Assay used: immunoSEQ multiplex PCR; TCRdb lists only in-frame clones, some missing. Altogether about 380,000 clones are present, around four fifths being singletons, with the ten largest covering about 7.4%. The source material was peripheral blood, sampled in a trial of Ad26.COV2.S vaccine versus placebo. This TCR came from a person between 18 and 65 years old who received the Ad26.COV2.S COVID-19 vaccine or a placebo.

CDR3 amino acids: CASSSSGLAINEQYF. CDR3 nucleotides: TGCGCCAGCAGTAGTTCCGGACTAGCGATCAACGAGCAGTACTTC. The J gene is TRBJ2-7, the V gene TRBV5-1; the match to TRBD2 covers 9 bases. The CDR3 extends over 15 amino acids. CDR1 SGHRS and CDR2 YFSETQ come from the germline V gene. V dropped 5 bases and J dropped 5; count of bases not matched to a gene: 11.